The entry below gives a single TCR beta chain sequence along with its context. Its antigen is undetermined. V was clipped by 5 bases and J by 8 bases, with 15 bases between them. The CDR3 sequence is 13 residues long. Germline CDR1 and CDR2: GTSNPN and SVGIG (reference sequence). This entry belongs to a study of cytomegalovirus exposure and HLA in healthy donors. Study-level results: Later analysis identified a missense DCLRE1C variant that was linked to TCR beta V- and J-gene trimming. With DRB1 most and HLA-C fewest, TCR association rates differed between HLA loci in a later analysis. Usually a TCR sequence was rare, but some public TCRs were found in many donors. Later analysis found that TCR beta chains associated with HLA were more clonally expanded than other, equally common chains.

PCR involved 60 Vbeta and 13 Jbeta primers. Measured with immunoSEQ multiplex PCR; TCRdb has only the in-frame clones, and not every one. The sample table includes 150,000 or so clones. The sequence was obtained from a man aged 25 to 40 in good health and CMV-seronegative. V usage is TRBV30 and J usage is TRBJ1-4; D might be TRBD1 (5 bases). Sequenced: PBMCs. The CDR3 region has the DNA TGTGCCTGGGGAGGGCAGGGATGGGAAAAACTGTTTTTT. Encoded protein: CAWGGQGWEKLFF. The variable domain in full, with the rest retrieved from reference TRBV30 and TRBJ1-4, is SQTIHQWPATLVQPVGSPLSLECTVEGTSNPNLYWYRQAAGRGLQLLFYSVGIGQISSEVPQNLSASRPQDRQFILSSKKLLLSDSGFYLCAWGGQGWEKLFFGSGTQLSVL.